This T cell receptor (beta chain) is from a study of blood T cell repertoires in COVID-19. CDR1 and CDR2 from the germline V gene are SNHLY and FYNNEI. The ends were cut back, 8 bases at V and 4 bases at J, with 13 bases in the middle. The CDR3 totals 13 residues. Measured with immunoSEQ multiplex PCR; TCRdb has only the in-frame clones, and not every one. The table lists more than 200,000 clones, around 90% of them singletons. Sequenced sample: peripheral blood. This TCR was recovered from a human donor in a cohort sampled during active COVID-19. The chain recombines TRBV2 with TRBJ2-3, with no clear D. CDR3 region: CASPSEVSDTQYF. The CDR3 nucleotides read TGTGCCAGCCCCTCAGAGGTTTCAGATACGCAGTATTTT.